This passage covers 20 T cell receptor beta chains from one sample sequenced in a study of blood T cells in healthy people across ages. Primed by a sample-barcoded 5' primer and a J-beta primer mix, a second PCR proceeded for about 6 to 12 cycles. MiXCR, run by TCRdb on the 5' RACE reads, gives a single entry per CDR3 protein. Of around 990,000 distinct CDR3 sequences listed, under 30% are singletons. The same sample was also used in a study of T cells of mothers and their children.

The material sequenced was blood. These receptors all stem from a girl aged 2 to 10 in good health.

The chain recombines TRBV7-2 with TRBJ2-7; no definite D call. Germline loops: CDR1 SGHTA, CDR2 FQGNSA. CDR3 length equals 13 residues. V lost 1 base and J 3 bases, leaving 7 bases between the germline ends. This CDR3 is CASSLDPNYEQYF. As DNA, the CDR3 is TGTGCCAGCAGCTTAGACCCCAACTACGAGCAGTACTTC. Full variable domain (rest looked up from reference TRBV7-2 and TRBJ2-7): GAGVSQSPSNKVTEKGKDVELRCDPISGHTALYWYRQSLGQGLEFLIYFQGNSAPDKSGLPSDRFSAERTGGSVSTLTIQRTQQEDSAVYLCASSLDPNYEQYFGPGTRLTVT.

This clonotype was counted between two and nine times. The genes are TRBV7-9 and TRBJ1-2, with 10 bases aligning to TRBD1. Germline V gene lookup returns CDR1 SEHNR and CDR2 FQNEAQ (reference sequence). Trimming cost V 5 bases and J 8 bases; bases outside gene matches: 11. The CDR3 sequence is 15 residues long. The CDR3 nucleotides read TGTGCCAGCAGCATGGGGCAGACAGGGGGCGACGGCTACACCTTC. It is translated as CASSMGQTGGDGYTF.

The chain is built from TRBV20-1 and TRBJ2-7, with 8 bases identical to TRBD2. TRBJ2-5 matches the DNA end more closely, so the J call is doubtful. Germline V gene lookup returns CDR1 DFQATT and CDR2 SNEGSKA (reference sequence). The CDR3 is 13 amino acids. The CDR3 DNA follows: TGCAGTGTGCCAGCGGGGGTCCAAGAGACCCAGTACTTC. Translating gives CSVPAGVQETQYF.

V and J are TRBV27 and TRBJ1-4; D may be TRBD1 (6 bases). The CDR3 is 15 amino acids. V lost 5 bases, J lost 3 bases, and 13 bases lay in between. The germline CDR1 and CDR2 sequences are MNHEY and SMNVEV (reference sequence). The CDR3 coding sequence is TGTGCCAGCAGTGATACAGGGTTCTCTAATGAAAAACTGTTTTTT. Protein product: CASSDTGFSNEKLFF.

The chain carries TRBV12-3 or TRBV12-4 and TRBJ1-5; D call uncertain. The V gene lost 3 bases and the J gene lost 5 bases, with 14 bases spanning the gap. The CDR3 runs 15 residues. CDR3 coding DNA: TGTGCCAGCAGTTTGGGAACCACCTCAGATCAGCCCCAGCATTTT. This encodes CASSLGTTSDQPQHF.

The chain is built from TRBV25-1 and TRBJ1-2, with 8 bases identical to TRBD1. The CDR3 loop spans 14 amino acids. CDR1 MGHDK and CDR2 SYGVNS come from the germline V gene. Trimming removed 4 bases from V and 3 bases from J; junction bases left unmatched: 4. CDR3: CASSAPGGYYGYTF. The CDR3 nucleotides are TGTGCCAGCAGTGCCCCAGGGGGCTACTATGGCTACACCTTC.

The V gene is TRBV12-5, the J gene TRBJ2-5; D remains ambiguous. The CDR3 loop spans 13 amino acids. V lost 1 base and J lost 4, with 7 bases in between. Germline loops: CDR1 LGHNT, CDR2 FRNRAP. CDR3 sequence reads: CASGLGIGETQYF. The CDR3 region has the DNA TGTGCTAGTGGTTTGGGGATCGGAGAGACCCAGTACTTC.

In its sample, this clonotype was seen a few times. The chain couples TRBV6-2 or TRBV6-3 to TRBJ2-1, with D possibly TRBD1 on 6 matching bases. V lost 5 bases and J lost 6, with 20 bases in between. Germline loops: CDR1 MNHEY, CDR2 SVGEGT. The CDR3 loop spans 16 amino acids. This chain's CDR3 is CASSPRLGGRFNEQFF. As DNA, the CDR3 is TGTGCCAGCAGTCCCAGGCTTGGGGGCCGATTCAATGAGCAGTTCTTC.

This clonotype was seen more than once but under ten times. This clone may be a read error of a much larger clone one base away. CDR3 in DNA: TGTGCCAGCAGTTTTGCAGGGGGCCACACTGCAGCTTTCTTT. Residues: CASSFAGGHTAAFF. The chain employs TRBV27 and TRBJ1-1, with 8 bases identical to TRBD1. Per the germline V gene, CDR1 is MNHEY and CDR2 is SMNVEV (reference sequence). This CDR3 contains 14 residues.

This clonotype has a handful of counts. For the CDR3, the DNA is TGTGCCAGCAGCTTAGCTATGGGTATTCAGGACGAGCAGTACTTC. Translated, it gives CASSLAMGIQDEQYF. This chain uses TRBV7-9 with TRBJ2-7; D uncertain. Germline CDR1 is SEHNR and CDR2 is FQNEAQ (reference sequence). The CDR3 is made up of 15 amino acids. Deletions cut 0 bases from V and 5 bases from J, with 14 bases between.

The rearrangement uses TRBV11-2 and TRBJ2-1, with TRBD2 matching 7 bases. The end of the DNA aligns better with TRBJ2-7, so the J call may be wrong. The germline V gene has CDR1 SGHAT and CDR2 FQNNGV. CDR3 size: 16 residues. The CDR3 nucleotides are TGTGCCAGCAGCCCCCCTGGAGCGGGGACGTCCTACGAGCAGTACTTC. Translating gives CASSPPGAGTSYEQYF.

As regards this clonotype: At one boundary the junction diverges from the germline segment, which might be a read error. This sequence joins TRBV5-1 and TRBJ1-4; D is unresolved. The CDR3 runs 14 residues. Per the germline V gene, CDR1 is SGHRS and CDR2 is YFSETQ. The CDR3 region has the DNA TGCGCCGGCAGCTCTGGACCGAGCAATGAAAAACTGTTTTTT. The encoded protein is CAGSSGPSNEKLFF.

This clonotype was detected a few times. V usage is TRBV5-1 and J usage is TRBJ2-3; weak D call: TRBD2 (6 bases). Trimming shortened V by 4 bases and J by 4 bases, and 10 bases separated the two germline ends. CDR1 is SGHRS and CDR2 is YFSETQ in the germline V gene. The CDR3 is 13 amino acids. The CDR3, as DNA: TGCGCCAGCAGCGTGACTAGACCAGATACGCAGTATTTT. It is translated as CASSVTRPDTQYF.

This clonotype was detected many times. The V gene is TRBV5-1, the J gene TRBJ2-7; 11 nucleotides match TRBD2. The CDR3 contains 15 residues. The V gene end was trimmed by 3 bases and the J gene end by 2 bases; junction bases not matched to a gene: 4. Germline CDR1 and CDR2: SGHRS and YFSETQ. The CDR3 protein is CASSSGTSGTYEQYF. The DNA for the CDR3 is TGCGCCAGCAGCTCCGGGACTAGCGGAACCTACGAGCAGTACTTC.

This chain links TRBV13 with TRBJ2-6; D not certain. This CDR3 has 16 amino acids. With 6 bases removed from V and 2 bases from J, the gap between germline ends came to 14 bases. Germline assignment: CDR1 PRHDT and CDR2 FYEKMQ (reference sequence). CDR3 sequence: CASSLLVPAGANVLTF. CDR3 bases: TGTGCCAGCAGTTTACTCGTTCCGGCTGGGGCCAACGTCCTGACTTTC.

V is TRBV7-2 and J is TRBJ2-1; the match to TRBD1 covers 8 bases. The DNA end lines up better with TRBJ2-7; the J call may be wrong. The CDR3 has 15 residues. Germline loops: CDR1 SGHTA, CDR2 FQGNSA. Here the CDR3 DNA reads TGTGCCAGCAGCCCCTGGACAGGGCCGTTGGACGAGCAGTACTTC. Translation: CASSPWTGPLDEQYF.

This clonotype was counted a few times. CDR3 DNA: TGCAGTGCCGTTTTAGGGCAGGGCCGTTGGGGGGGCGATTCACCCCTCCACTTT. The encoded protein is CSAVLGQGRWGGDSPLHF. The chain uses TRBV20-1 and TRBJ1-6; tentatively, D is TRBD1 (6 bases). V gave up 6 bases and J gave up 8 bases, with 29 bases separating them. CDR3 length: 18 amino acids. Germline V gene sequence: CDR1 DFQATT, CDR2 SNEGSKA (reference sequence).

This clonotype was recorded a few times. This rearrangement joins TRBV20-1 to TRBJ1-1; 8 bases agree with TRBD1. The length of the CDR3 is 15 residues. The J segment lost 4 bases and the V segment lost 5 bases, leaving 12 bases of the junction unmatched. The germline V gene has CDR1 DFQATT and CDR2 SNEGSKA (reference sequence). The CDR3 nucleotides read TGCAGTGCTGGACAGGGAGGTGGAGTGGGCACTGAAGCTTTCTTT. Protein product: CSAGQGGGVGTEAFF.

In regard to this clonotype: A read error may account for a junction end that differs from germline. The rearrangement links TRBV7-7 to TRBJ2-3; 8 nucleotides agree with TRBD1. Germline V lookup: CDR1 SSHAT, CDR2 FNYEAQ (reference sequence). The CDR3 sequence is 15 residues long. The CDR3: CASSRGQGWTDTQYF. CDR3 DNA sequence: TGTGCTAGCAGCCGTGGACAGGGATGGACAGATACGCAGTATTTT.

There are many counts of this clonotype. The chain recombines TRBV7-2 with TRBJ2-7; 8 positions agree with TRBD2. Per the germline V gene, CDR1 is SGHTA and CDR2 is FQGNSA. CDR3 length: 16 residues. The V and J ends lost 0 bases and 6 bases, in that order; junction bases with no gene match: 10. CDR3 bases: TGTGCCAGCAGCTTAGCAGTAAGCGGGAGTACGGTCGAGCAGTACTTC. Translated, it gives CASSLAVSGSTVEQYF.